This T cell receptor beta chain was sequenced in a study of blood T cell repertoires in COVID-19 (dated by TCRdb to the early 2020s). Turning to the overall study: Samples from collaborators originated in the United States, Italy and Spain and spanned both the acute and convalescent phases of COVID-19. The dataset comprised deeply sampled blood TCRbeta repertoires from subjects exposed to, actively infected with, or recovered from COVID-19. The repertoires were made available in a free public database intended to serve as a resource for research on the immune response to SARS-CoV-2. Samples were obtained from the ongoing ImmuneRACE study (first 160 participants) and from 1,000 to 1,500 subjects provided by 6 global collaborators. A de-identified subject ID, COVID-19 status, age in years and sex were almost always included in the sample metadata. Where available, HLA class I and class II types were obtained from metadata supplied by the sample provider rather than from assay-based typing. The prospective study material was composed of cDNA or gDNA derived from T cells, B-cell-depleted T cells, or PBMCs.

At one collaborating source in Seattle, patients were enrolled during active infection and were followed longitudinally through the course of disease. Each collaborating institution followed its own protocols to collect whole blood in K2EDTA tubes. For TCRbeta analysis, collaborator samples were shipped as frozen whole blood, as isolated PBMCs, or as DNA extracted from either sample type. The immunoSEQ Assay, a bias-controlled multiplex PCR, was used to amplify TCRbeta CDR3 regions from genomic DNA. Per the source publication's procedure: Within the assay, amplification of reference gene primers was used to estimate how many nucleated cells each sample contained. To quantify the absolute abundance of each unique TCRbeta CDR3 rearrangement, sequence reads were collapsed and filtered. For each sample, productive Simpson clonality was calculated as the square root of Simpson's diversity index across productive rearrangements. The clones in this table, taken by TCRdb from immuneACCESS, are in-frame only. Not every clone is retained; where verified, under half of the shortfall comes from an unresolved V gene, and the cause of the rest is unknown. The DNA was the basis for D and trimming; V, J and clone size are from that table. Across this sample there are roughly 230,000 clones, with approximately 85% seen only once. The ten largest clones capture about 5.1% of the sample.

Points the paper makes about the study in general: Clinical and demographic metadata were provided uncurated, with the amount varying by source and participant.

V and J are trimmed by 6 bases and 0 bases, and the gene matches miss 6 bases of the junction. Based on the germline V gene (reference sequence), the CDR1 and CDR2 sequences are MNHEY and SMNVEV. The CDR3 covers 16 residues, taking in both the cysteine and the phenylalanine. The only DNA kept is the CDR3, 48 bases in frame from the first base. Points on this clone: Its antigen is not yet known. Per-base quality was not reported, and no clone a single base away is much larger than it.

This receptor was obtained from a man aged 45-65 years with COVID-19, enrolled during active disease. Input material: peripheral blood. The chain employs TRBV27 and TRBJ2-2; a stretch of 8 junction bases matches TRBD1. At the DNA level, the sequence is TGTGCCAGCAGCCCCCAGGGGGCAGCGAACACCGGGGAGCTGTTTTTT. It codes for CASSPQGAANTGELFF.